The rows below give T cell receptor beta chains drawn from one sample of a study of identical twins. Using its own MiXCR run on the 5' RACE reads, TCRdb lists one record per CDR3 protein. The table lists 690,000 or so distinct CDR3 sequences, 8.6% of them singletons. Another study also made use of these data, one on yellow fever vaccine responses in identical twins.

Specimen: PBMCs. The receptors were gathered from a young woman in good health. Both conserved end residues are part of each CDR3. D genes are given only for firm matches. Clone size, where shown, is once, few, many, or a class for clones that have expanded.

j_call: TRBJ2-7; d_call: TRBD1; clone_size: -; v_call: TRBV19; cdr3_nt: TGTGCCGTCTCCGGGACAGGAGCTTCTGGGGGGCACTACGAGCAGTACTTC; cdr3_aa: CAVSGTGASGGHYEQYF
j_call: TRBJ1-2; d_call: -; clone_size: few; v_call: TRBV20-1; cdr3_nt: TGCAGTGCTAGAGTTCTGGGGGACTATGGCTACACCTTC; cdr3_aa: CSARVLGDYGYTF
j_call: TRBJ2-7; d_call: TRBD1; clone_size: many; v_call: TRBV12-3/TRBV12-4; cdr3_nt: TGTGCCAGCAGTTTAGTAGGGACAGGGGGGTACGAGCAGTACTTC; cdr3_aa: CASSLVGTGGYEQYF
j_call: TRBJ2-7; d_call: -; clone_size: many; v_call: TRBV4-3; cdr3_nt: TGCGCCAGCAGCCAACGAATTCTCTACGAGCAGTACTTC; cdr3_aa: CASSQRILYEQYF
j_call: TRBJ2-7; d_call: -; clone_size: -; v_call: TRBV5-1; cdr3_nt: TGCGCCAGCAGCTTGTTATCGGGGTCAGGGTACGAGCAGTACTTC; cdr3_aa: CASSLLSGSGYEQYF
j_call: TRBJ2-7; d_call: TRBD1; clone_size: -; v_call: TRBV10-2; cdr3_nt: TGCGCCAGCACTAGAGGACAGGGATTTGACGAGCAGTACTTC; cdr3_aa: CASTRGQGFDEQYF
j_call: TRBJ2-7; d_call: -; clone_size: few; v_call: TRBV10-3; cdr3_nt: TGTGCCATCAGCGGTAGATACGAGCAGTACTTC; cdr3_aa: CAISGRYEQYF
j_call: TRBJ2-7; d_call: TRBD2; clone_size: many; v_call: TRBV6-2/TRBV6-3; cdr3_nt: TGTGCCAGCAGTTCTCCGGGACTAGCTCTATACGAGCAGTACTTC; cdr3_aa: CASSSPGLALYEQYF
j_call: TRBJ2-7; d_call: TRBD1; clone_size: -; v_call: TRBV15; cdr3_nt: TGTGCCACCAGCAGAGATATGGACAGGGGGGGACCCTCCTACGAGCAGTACTTC; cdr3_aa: CATSRDMDRGGPSYEQYF
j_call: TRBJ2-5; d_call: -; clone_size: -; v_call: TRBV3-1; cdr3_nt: TGTGCCAGCAGCCAAGAATATGGCCGTGGGACGCCCGGCGGAGAGACCCAGTACTTC; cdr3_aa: CASSQEYGRGTPGGETQYF
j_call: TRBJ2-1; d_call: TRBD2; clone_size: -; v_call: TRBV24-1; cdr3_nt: TGTGCCACCAGTGATTTAAGCGGGAGGGACAATGAGCAGTTCTTC; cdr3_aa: CATSDLSGRDNEQFF
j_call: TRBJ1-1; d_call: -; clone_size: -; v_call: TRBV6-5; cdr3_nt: TGTGCCAGCAGTTCAGGCTCGGTGGGGAACACTGAAGCTTTCTTT; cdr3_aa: CASSSGSVGNTEAFF
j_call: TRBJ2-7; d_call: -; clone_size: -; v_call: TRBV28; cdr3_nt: TGTGCCATCCGGAAGCAGGGATGGTTCGAGCAGTACTTC; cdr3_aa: CAIRKQGWFEQYF
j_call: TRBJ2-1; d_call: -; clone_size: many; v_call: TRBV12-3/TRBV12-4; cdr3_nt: TGTGCCAGCAGTTTAAGGGGGATGGGGCAGTTCTTC; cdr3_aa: CASSLRGMGQFF
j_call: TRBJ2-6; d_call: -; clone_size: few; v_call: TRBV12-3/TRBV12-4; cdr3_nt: TGTGCCAGCAGTTTTGGGGTTCCCTCTGGGGCCAACGTCCTGACTTTC; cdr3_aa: CASSFGVPSGANVLTF
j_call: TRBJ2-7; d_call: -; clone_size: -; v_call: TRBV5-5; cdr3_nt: TGTGCCAGCAGCTTGGTCCACGGACCTTACGAGCAGTACTTC; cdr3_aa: CASSLVHGPYEQYF
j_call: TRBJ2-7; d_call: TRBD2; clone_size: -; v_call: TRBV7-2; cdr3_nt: TGTGCCAGCAGCTTATACGGGGGGGCCTCCTACGAGCAGTACTTC; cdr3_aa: CASSLYGGASYEQYF
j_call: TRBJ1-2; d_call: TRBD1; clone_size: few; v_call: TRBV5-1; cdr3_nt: TGCGCCAGCAGCTTGGAAGGGGGCAATGGCTACACCTTC; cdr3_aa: CASSLEGGNGYTF
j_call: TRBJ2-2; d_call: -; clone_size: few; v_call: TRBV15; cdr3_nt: TGTGCCACCAGCAGAGAGGGGGGCCACGTCCGGACCGGGGAGCTGTTTTTT; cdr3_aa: CATSREGGHVRTGELFF
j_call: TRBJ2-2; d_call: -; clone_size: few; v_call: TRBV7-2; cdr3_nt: TGTGCCAGCAGCCATGCGGACCGAAACACCGGGGAGCTGTTTTTT; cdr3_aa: CASSHADRNTGELFF
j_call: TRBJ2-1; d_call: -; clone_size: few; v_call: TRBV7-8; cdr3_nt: TGTGCCAGCATCCGACTATTAACCTACAATGAGCAGTTCTTC; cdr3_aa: CASIRLLTYNEQFF
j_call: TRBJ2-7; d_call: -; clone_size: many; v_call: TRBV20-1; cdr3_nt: TGCAGTGCTCGAGCTGCCAGGGGTCCTGCCCACGAGCAGTACTTC; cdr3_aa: CSARAARGPAHEQYF
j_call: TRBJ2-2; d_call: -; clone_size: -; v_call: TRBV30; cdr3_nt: TGTGCCTGGAGTGTAACCTTTCTTTACACCGGGGAGCTGTTTTTT; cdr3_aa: CAWSVTFLYTGELFF
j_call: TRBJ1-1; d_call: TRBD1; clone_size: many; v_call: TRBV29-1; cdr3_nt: TGCAGCGTAGAGACAGGGGGCGAAAAGGCTTTCTTT; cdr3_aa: CSVETGGEKAFF
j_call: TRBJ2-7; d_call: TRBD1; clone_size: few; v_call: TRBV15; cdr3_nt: TGTGCCACCAGCAGAGATCAGGGGACAGGGCCCGAGCAGTACTTC; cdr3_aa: CATSRDQGTGPEQYF
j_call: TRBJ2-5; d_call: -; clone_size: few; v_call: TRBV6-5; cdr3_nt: TGTGCCAGCAGTTACTTTTCAGGACAAGAGACCCAGTACTTC; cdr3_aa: CASSYFSGQETQYF
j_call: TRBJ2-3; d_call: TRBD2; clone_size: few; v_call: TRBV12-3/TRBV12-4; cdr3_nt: TGTGCCAGCAGTTTCGCCGGGACTAGCGGCTCTAGCACAGATACGCAGTATTTT; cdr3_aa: CASSFAGTSGSSTDTQYF
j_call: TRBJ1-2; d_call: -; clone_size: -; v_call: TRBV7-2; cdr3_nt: TGTGCCAGCAGCGCATCGGGGGCCGTAGGCTACACCTTC; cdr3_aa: CASSASGAVGYTF
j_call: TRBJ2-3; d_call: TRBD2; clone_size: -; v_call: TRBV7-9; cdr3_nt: TGTGCCAGCAGGGCGACTAGCGGGGGGGCAGATACGCAGTATTTT; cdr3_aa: CASRATSGGADTQYF
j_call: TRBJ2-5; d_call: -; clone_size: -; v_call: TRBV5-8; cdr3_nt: TGTGCCAGCAGCTTTAGGTTGGGCGACGGGTCCCAAGAGACCCAGTACTTC; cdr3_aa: CASSFRLGDGSQETQYF